Described below is a single T cell receptor beta chain sequence and its context. Those enrolled in Seattle joined during active infection and were followed longitudinally afterward. This entry comes from a study of blood T cell repertoires in COVID-19. The method was immunoSEQ multiplex PCR; TCRdb's version includes in-frame clones alone and lacks a portion of them. The sample shows about 360,000 clones, about 88% of them seen only once. J lost 2 bases, V lost 2 bases, and 11 bases had no gene match. The CDR3 consists of 17 residues. Germline CDR1 SGHRS, CDR2 YFSETQ. What was sequenced was peripheral blood. The gene calls are TRBV5-1 and TRBJ2-7; the match to TRBD1 covers 9 bases. The source is a woman aged 60-75 years with COVID-19, enrolled during active disease. CDR3 nucleotide sequence: TGCGCCAGCAGCTTAACAACCGGGACAGGGACAACCTACGAGCAGTACTTC. It specifies CASSLTTGTGTTYEQYF.